The TCR beta chain described here comes from a study of cytomegalovirus exposure and HLA in healthy donors (dated by TCRdb to about 2017). In the study overall: An earlier analysis of approximately 640 of the donors reported more than 250 Gb of sequence data and about 100 million unique TCR beta sequences from 150 million to 200 million T cells. About 320 gigabases of sequencing data and tens of millions of unique TCR sequences were included in an early release covering roughly 600 HLA-typed donors. The genetic ancestry cluster associated with self-reported Caucasian donors included around four fifths of the 300 to 450 genotyped donors. The aim of the study was to test whether cataloging public T cell receptors could identify signatures of past pathogen exposure. The T cell repertoires of 700 or so subjects were profiled by immunosequencing and related to cytomegalovirus serostatus. In addition to the first cohort of approximately 650 subjects, a separate validation cohort of 120 different subjects was used. The study combined high-throughput TCR immunosequencing, statistical association of individual TCRs with disease status, and machine learning to predict cytomegalovirus infection status. A later analysis re-examined previously published TCR beta repertoires from 500 to 700 donors and added high-resolution HLA genotyping to investigate patterns of TCR occurrence. Rather than using new phenotypic data, the later analysis identified candidate immune exposures from TCR beta sequences and from how often those sequences occurred across donors. An earlier analysis of several hundred of the donors applied high-throughput TCR beta sequencing to assess whether each TCR beta V gene segment acted as functional or pseudogenic. Donor age, sex, ethnicity and CMV serostatus were compiled together with the repertoire data. Genome-wide SNP genotypes for about 55% of the roughly 670 donors were used in a later genetic analysis, which treated that subset as a discovery cohort. Every repertoire in the discovery cohort had been generated on one and the same sequencing platform. HLA typing included class I and class II loci at four-digit resolution. The number of donors typed differed by locus, with 629-630 for A, B, C, DRB1 and DQB1, more than 500 for DQA1, 600 to 610 for DPA1, and approximately 470 for DPB1. Four to six DR-DQ haplotypes were handled as single units for association and clustering, since linkage in the cohort was strong. Across some 400 genotyped donors of the cohort, an average of about 200,000 unique TCR beta nucleotide sequences per donor were sequenced, and approximately 17% of those sequences were non-productive. Overall results and qualifications from the work: This cohort had only TCR beta chains sequenced, and the lack of alpha or paired-chain data limited which features could be detected. Immune exposure information for the cohort was limited to CMV serostatus. The classifier was reported to diagnose cytomegalovirus status with high specificity and sensitivity in both the original and validation cohorts. An association between a missense DCLRE1C variant and V-gene and J-gene trimming of TCR beta chains was found in a later genetic analysis and replicated in an independent cohort. A further reported finding was that TCR beta sequences accurately predicted the HLA-A and HLA-B alleles for most subjects in the first cohort. Because the 87-base-pair reads could not distinguish some IMGT-functional V segments, including TRBV6-2 and TRBV6-3, those segments were excluded. Assigning TCR associations to individual alleles was difficult when HLA alleles, especially DR and DQ, strongly co-occurred. A later analysis found that HLA-associated TCR beta chains were more clonally expanded and had lower generation probabilities than equally common non-associated chains. In an earlier analysis of 587 of the donors, most TCR beta V segments appeared in productive rearrangements about 90% or about 30% of the time, broadly matching IMGT annotations. Three of the identified cytomegalovirus-associated TCR beta chains were confirmed in vitro to be specific for cytomegalovirus antigens. Specific HLA alleles were associated with 16,951 TCR beta sequences at a false discovery rate of 0.05 in a later analysis. According to a later genetic analysis, donors in an Asian-associated ancestry cluster had fewer N-insertions in productive TCRs than the approximately 670-donor mean. Because counts were too low, seventeen rarely observed V segments, including chromosome 9 orphons, were left out of the earlier analysis of over 550 of the donors. The authors suggested that the approach could potentially be extended to other disease states and immunological phenotypes. In a later analysis, several top co-occurrence clusters were reported to appear linked to parvovirus B19, influenza, CMV and Epstein-Barr virus. Most TCR sequences were observed very rarely across donors, whereas some public TCRs were present in many individuals. The sequencing pipeline was judged likely to have produced a cluster of highly shared sequence variants as a technical artifact. Linkage disequilibrium might explain the correlated functional status among segregating V segments, but an unknown experimental factor could not be excluded. In a later analysis, the rate of TCR association differed among HLA loci, with DRB1 alleles having the most associated TCRs and HLA-C alleles having the fewest. Most CMV-associated TCR beta chains appeared to be HLA-restricted in a later analysis, and the HLA associations seemed to be driven largely by CMV exposure. A total of fewer than 200 TCR beta chains were listed by the study as associated with cytomegalovirus. Because some donors lacked HLA typing at each locus, the association tests relied only on the typed subset. The presence/absence analyses assumed that sequencing depth was roughly uniform across donors, and that assumption may not be true.

About this clone: There is no known antigen for this receptor. One base away there is no much larger clone; base qualities are not given.

From its cysteine to its phenylalanine, the CDR3 spans 18 amino acids. The entry retains the CDR3 DNA only, 54 bases that are in frame from base 1. For this chain, trimming is 6 bases at the V end and 1 base at the J end, and the number of junction bases without a gene match is 10. The germline V gene (reference sequence) gives CDR1 as MNHEY and CDR2 as SMNVEV. The library was generated by the immunoSEQ multiplex PCR assay. For the multiplex PCR, a mixture combining 60 forward primers for TCR Vbeta segments and 13 reverse primers for TCR Jbeta segments was used. Amplification of the CDR3 region of rearranged TCR beta genes was performed with a multiplex PCR assay on genomic DNA. The amplified TCR beta libraries were sequenced on the Illumina HiSeq System as 87-base-pair reads. Per the original workflow: A later analysis counted tens of millions of unique TCR beta chains across the 640 or so repertoires, and roughly 11 million of these chains were shared by at least two donors. A nearest-neighbor algorithm error-corrected the raw reads and collapsed the reads into unique sequences, merging closely related sequences to remove PCR and sequencing errors. V, D and J gene segments were assigned by aligning CDR3 sequences to IMGT reference sequences. For a sequence to be retained, a match of at least six nucleotides was required to both a V gene segment and a J gene segment. Rearrangements were classified as productive when the CDR3 lacked stop codons and remained in frame with V and J, and all other rearrangements were classified as non-productive. Following IMGT convention, CDR3 was defined as the stretch from the second conserved V-encoded cysteine up to the conserved J-encoded phenylalanine. The earlier analysis of 500 to 750 of the donors excluded any sequence lacking an unambiguous match to a single V gene segment. An earlier analysis of roughly 590 of the donors called V segments functional above 56.7% productive rearrangements and segregating when the between-donor standard deviation exceeded 5%. A statistical classification framework was built to diagnose cytomegalovirus status from the catalog of TCR beta chain sequences. In a later analysis, TCR nucleotide sequences were compared against IMGT/GENE-DB human TR gene sequences so that V and J genes could be assigned. Using the TCRdist pipeline, a later analysis assigned CDR3 sequences along with most-parsimonious VDJ recombination scenarios. In a later analysis, each TCR beta chain was defined by its CDR3 amino acid sequence together with its V-gene family, and reads lacking a unique V-gene family were excluded. In a later analysis, nearly 600 highly shared, low-generation-probability nucleotide sequences were removed to address suspected cross-contamination and a sequencing artifact. A later analysis calculated a clonal expansion index for each public chain from normalized within-repertoire ranks of inferred template counts. A later analysis computed generation probabilities with a VDJ recombination model fitted to out-of-frame rearrangements, and checked the results against IGoR. A later analysis scored TCR-TCR, TCR-HLA and TCR-CMV co-occurrence with hypergeometric tests, applying a repertoire-size bias correction to TCR pairs. False discovery rates were estimated in a later analysis by permuting HLA or CMV assignments 20 times. A later analysis grouped co-occurring TCRs with DBSCAN, adding TCRdist sequence similarity when clustering within HLA-allele-positive subsets. Co-occurrence clustering excluded repertoires with fewer than 30,000 or more than 120,000 public chains, plus five with anomalous nucleotide sharing. What TCRdb holds here is the immuneACCESS table cut down to in-frame rearrangements. Part of the clones is not present; checked against another copy, under half of the missing clones reflect an unresolved V gene, and the others are unexplained. Clonal size and the V and J genes are those of that table, whereas D and trimming came from the DNA. The sample table records more than 150,000 clones; about 88% of these occur just once. Of the sample, about 0.21% falls within the top ten clones.

The cohort was made up of approximately 700 healthy bone marrow donors. At the time of sampling, all cohort members were nominally healthy, though unrecorded immune exposures were likely present. The donor tested CMV seronegative and was one of the 352 seronegative cohort members. A peripheral blood sample was provided by each donor, and peripheral blood mononuclear cells were used for TCR beta sequencing. Genomic DNA extraction from the blood cell samples was performed with the Qiagen DNeasy Blood Extraction Kit. The sample was PBMCs. The TCR comes from a girl under two years old in good health and CMV-seronegative. This chain is built from TRBV27 and TRBJ2-7; 15 central bases correspond to TRBD2. The DNA is as follows: TGTGCCAGCAGCTTTACGGGACTAGCGGGGGGAGGGTCCTACGAGCAGTACTTC. It specifies CASSFTGLAGGGSYEQYF.